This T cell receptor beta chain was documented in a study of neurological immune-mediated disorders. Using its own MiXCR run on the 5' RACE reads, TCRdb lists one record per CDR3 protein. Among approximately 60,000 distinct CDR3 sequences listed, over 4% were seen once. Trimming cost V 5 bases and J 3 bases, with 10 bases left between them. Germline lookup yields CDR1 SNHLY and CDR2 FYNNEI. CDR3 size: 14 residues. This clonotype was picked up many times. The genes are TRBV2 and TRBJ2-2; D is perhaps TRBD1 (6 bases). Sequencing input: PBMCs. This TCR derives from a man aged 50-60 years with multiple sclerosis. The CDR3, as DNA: TGTGCCAGCAGTCGGGACAAGTACACCGGGGAGCTGTTTTTT. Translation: CASSRDKYTGELFF.